This T cell receptor beta chain was obtained from a study of cytomegalovirus exposure and HLA in healthy donors. As for the study in general: Earlier, almost 120 million unique TCR beta sequences were recovered from 200 million or so T cells by an analysis. Study-wide findings and caveats: In vitro data verified a few CMV-associated chains as specific for CMV antigens. Previously analyzed data showed that most TCR beta V segments were productive at a frequency of about 87% or about 30%.

With respect to this clone: The antigen is unknown.

Researchers ran the PCR with 60 Vbeta and 13 Jbeta primers. TCRdb's table, derived via immunoSEQ multiplex PCR, lists solely in-frame clones and lacks some. The sample's table shows around 130,000 clones. The V gene end was trimmed by 5 bases and the J gene end by 7 bases; junction bases not matched to a gene: 12. The CDR3 consists of 15 residues. Germline V gene data show CDR1 as MNHEY and CDR2 as SVGAGI. The TCR was taken from a woman aged 40 to 49 in good health and CMV-seronegative. The chain combines TRBV6-5 with TRBJ1-2; 8 bases fit TRBD1. The sequencing sample was made of PBMCs. In nucleotides, the CDR3 is TGTGCCAGCAGTCCGTCAGGGGGCGTTCTCCCTGGCTACACCTTC. Translating it yields CASSPSGGVLPGYTF.